The next 2 T cell receptor beta chains were all read from a single sample in a study of cytomegalovirus exposure and HLA in healthy donors. Researchers ran the PCR with 60 Vbeta and 13 Jbeta primers. Generated by immunoSEQ multiplex PCR, the TCRdb table keeps only in-frame clones and is missing some. The repertoire holds 150,000 to 200,000 clones, with about 81% as singletons. Sequencing was done on a sample of PBMCs. These receptors all stem from a woman in her fifties or sixties in good health and CMV-seropositive.

V usage is TRBV19 and J usage is TRBJ2-7; 13 bases agree with TRBD2. The trim removed 3 bases at V and 6 bases at J, leaving 11 bases unmatched. The CDR3 runs 17 residues. Looked up from germline, CDR1 is LNHDA and CDR2 is SQIVND (reference sequence). The CDR3 is CASSMKGLAGKVGEQYF. CDR3 DNA: TGTGCCAGTAGTATGAAGGGACTAGCGGGAAAGGTGGGCGAGCAGTACTTC.

This clone appeared a few times. The chain recombines TRBV2 with TRBJ1-4; the match to TRBD1 covers 7 bases. The CDR3 length is 11 residues. V gave up 8 bases and J gave up 6 bases; unmatched junction bases: 0. Germline V gene data show CDR1 as SNHLY and CDR2 as FYNNEI. The CDR3 DNA follows: TGTGCCAGCGGACAGGATGAAAAACTGTTTTTT. Residues: CASGQDEKLFF.